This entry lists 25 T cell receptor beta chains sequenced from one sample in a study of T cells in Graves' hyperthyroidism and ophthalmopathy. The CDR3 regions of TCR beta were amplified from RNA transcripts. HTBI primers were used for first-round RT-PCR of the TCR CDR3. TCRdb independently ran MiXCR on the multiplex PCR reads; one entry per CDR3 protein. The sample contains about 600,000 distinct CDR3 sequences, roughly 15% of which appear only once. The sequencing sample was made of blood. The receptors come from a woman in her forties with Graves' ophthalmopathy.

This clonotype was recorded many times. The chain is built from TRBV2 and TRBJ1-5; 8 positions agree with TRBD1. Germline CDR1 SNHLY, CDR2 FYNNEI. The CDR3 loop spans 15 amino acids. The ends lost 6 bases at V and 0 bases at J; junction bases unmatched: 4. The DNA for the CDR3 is TGTGCCAGCAGCCTGGGACAGGATAGCAATCAGCCCCAGCATTTT. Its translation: CASSLGQDSNQPQHF.

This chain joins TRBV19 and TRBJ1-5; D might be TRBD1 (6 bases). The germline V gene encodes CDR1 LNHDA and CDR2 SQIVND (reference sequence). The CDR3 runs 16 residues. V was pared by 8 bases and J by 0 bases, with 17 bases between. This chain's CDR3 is CASSYRGRNSNQPQHF. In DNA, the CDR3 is TGTGCCAGTTCATACCGGGGGCGGAATAGCAATCAGCCCCAGCATTTT. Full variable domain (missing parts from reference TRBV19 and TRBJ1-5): DGGITQSPKYLFRKEGQNVTLSCEQNLNHDAMYWYRQDPGQGLRLIYYSQIVNDFQKGDIAEGYSVSREKKESFPLTVTSAQKNPTAFYLCASSYRGRNSNQPQHFGDGTRLSIL.

This chain's CDR3 is CASSQDVGASANTGELFF. The CDR3 DNA reads as TGTGCCAGCAGCCAAGATGTAGGTGCGAGCGCGAACACCGGGGAGCTGTTTTTT. The rearrangement joins TRBV4-2 to TRBJ2-2; no firm D call. The V and J ends lost 0 bases and 0 bases respectively, with 14 bases between them. This CDR3 contains 18 residues. Germline V gives CDR1 LGHNA, CDR2 YNFKEQ.

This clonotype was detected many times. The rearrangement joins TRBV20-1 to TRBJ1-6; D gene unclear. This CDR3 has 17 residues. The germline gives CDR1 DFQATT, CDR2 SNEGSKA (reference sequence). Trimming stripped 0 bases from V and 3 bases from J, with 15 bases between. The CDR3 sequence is CSARDGEGPYYNSPLHF. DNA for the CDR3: TGCAGTGCTAGAGACGGGGAGGGCCCTTACTATAATTCACCCCTCCACTTT.

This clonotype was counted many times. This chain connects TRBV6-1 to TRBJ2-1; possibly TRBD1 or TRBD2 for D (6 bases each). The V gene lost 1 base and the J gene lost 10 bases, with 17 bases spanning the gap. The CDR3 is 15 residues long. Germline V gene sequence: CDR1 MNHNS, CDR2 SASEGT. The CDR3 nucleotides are TGTGCCAGCAGTGAAGACGGAGGGGGGCCAACGGAGCAGTTCTTC. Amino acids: CASSEDGGGPTEQFF.

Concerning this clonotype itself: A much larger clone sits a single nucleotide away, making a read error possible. The CDR3 loop is CSSSHTSGLFYEQYF. The CDR3 DNA reads as TGTTCCAGCAGCCACACTAGCGGGTTATTCTACGAGCAGTACTTC. The chain employs TRBV3-1 and TRBJ2-7; 9 bases are a match to TRBD2. Per germline, CDR1 LGHDT and CDR2 YNNKEL (reference sequence). The CDR3 is made up of 15 amino acids.

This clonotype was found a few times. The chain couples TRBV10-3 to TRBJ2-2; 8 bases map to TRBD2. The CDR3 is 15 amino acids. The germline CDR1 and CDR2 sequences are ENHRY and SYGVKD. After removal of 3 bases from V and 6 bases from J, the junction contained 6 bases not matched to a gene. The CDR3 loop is CAISERVAGPGELFF. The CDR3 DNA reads TGTGCCATCAGTGAACGGGTAGCGGGGCCCGGGGAGCTGTTTTTT.

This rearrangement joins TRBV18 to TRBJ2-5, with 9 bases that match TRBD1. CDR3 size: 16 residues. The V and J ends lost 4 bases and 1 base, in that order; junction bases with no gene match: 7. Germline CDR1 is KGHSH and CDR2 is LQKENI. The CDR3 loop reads CASSQQGAVIQETQYF. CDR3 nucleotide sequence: TGTGCCAGCTCACAACAGGGGGCGGTCATCCAAGAGACCCAGTACTTC. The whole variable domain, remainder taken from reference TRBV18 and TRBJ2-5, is NAGVMQNPRHLVRRRGQEARLRCSPMKGHSHVYWYRQLPEEGLKFMVYLQKENIIDESGMPKERFSAEFPKEGPSILRIQQVVRGDSAAYFCASSQQGAVIQETQYFGPGTRLLVL.

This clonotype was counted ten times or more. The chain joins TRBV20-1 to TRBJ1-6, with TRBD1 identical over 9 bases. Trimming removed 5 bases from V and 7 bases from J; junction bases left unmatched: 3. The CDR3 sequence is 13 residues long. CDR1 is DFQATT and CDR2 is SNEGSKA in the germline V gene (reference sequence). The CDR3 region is CSAGQGRNSPLHF. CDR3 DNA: TGCAGTGCTGGACAGGGGCGGAATTCACCCCTCCACTTT.

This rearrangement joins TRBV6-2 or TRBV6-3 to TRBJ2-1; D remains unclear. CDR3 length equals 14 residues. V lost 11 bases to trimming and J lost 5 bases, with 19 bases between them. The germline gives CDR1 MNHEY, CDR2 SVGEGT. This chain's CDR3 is CASQTGGWDNEQFF. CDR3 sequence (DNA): TGTGCCTCCCAAACTGGCGGCTGGGACAATGAGCAGTTCTTC.

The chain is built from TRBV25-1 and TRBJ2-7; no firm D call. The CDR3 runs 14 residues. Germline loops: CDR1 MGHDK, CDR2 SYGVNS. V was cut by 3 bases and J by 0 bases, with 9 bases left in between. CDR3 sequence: CASSEALSSYEQYF. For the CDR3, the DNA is TGTGCCAGCAGTGAGGCCCTAAGCTCCTACGAGCAGTACTTC.

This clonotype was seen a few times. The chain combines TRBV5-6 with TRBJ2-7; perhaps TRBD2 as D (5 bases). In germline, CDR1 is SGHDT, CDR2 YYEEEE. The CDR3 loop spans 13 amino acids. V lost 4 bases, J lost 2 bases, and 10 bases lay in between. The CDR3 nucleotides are TGTGCCAGCAGCCCCGGGATTACCTACGAGCAGTACTTC. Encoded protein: CASSPGITYEQYF.

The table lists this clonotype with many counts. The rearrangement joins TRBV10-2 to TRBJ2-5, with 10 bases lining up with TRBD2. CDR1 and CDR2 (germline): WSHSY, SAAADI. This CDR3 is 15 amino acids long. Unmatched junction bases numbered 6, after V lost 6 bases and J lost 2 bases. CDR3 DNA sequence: TGCGCCAGCAGGATAGCGGGAGGTGGGCAAGAGACCCAGTACTTC. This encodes CASRIAGGGQETQYF.

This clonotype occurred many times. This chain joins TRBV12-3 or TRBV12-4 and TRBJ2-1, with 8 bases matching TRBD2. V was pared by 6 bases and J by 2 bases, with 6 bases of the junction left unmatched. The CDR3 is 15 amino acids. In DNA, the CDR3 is TGTGCCAGCAGCCCATCGGGGGGGCCCTACAATGAGCAGTTCTTC. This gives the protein CASSPSGGPYNEQFF.

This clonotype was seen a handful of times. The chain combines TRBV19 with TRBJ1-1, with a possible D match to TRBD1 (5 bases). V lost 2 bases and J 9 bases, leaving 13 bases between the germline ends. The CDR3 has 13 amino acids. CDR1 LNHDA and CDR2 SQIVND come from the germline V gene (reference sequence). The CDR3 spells CASSILDGTQAFF. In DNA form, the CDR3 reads TGTGCCAGTAGTATACTGGACGGGACCCAAGCTTTCTTT.

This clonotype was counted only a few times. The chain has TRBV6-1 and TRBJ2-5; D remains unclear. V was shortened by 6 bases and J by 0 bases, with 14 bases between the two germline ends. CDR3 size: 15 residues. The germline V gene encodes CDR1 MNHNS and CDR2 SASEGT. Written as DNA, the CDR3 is TGTGCCAGCAGGGGCCCCGGTAACTACCAAGAGACCCAGTACTTC. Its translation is CASRGPGNYQETQYF.

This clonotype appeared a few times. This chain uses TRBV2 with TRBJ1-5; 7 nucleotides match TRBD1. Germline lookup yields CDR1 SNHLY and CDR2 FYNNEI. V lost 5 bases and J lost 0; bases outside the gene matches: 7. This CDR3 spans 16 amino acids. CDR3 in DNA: TGTGCCAGCAGTTCTGGGACAGCTTATAGCAATCAGCCCCAGCATTTT. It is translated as CASSSGTAYSNQPQHF.

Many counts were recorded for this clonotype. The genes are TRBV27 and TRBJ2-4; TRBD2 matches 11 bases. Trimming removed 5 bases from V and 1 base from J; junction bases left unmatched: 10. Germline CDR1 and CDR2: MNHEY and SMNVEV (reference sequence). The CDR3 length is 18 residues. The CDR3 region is CASSPLGSGRAAKNIQYF. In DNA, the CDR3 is TGTGCCAGCAGTCCACTGGGTAGCGGGAGGGCCGCCAAAAACATTCAGTACTTC.

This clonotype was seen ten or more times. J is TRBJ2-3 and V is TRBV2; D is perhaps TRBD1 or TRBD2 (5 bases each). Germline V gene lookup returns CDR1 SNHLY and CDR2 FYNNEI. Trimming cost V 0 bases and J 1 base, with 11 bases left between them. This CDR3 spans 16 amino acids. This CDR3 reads CASSEARQGGTDTQYF. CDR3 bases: TGTGCCAGCAGTGAAGCGCGGCAGGGAGGCACAGATACGCAGTATTTT. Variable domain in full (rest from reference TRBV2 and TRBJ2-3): EPEVTQTPSHQVTQMGQEVILRCVPISNHLYFYWYRQILGQKVEFLVSFYNNEISEKSEIFDDQFSVERPDGSNFTLKIRSTKLEDSAMYFCASSEARQGGTDTQYFGPGTRLTVL.

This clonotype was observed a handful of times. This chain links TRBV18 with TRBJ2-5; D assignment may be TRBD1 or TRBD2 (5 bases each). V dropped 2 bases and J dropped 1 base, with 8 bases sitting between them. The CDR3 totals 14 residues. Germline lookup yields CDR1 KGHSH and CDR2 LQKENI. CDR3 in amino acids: CASSPTRGQETQYF. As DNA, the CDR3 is TGTGCCAGCTCACCAACTAGGGGCCAAGAGACCCAGTACTTC.

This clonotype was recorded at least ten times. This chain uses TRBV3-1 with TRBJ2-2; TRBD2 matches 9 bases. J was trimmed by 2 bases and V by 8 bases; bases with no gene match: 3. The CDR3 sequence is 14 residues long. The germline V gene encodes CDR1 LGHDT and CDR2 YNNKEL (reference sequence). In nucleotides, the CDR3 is TGTGCCAGCCGCGGGAGGGGTAACACCGGGGAGCTGTTTTTT. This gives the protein CASRGRGNTGELFF.

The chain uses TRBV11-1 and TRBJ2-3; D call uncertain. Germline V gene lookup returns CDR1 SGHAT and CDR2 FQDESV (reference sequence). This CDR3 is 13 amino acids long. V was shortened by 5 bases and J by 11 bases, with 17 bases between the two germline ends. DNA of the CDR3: TGTGCCAGCAGCCCCTGGACCACCCAAGGGCAGTATTTT. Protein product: CASSPWTTQGQYF.

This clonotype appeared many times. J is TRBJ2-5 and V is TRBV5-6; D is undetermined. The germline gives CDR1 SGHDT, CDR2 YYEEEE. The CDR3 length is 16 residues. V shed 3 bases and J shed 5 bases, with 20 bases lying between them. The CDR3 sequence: CASSSRTGPTRETQYF. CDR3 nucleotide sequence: TGTGCCAGCAGCTCCCGAACCGGGCCAACTCGGGAGACCCAGTACTTC.

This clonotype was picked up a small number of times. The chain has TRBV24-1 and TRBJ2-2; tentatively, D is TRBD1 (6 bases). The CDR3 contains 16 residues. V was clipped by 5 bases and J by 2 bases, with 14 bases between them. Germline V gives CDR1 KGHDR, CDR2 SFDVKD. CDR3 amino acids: CATSGPSTGNTGELFF. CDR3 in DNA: TGTGCCACCAGTGGCCCGTCGACAGGAAACACCGGGGAGCTGTTTTTT.

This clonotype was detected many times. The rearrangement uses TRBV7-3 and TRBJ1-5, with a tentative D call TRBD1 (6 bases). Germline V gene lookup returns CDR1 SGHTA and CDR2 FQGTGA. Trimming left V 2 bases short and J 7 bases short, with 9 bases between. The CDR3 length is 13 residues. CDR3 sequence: CASSLGTNQPQHF. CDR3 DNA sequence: TGTGCCAGCAGCTTAGGGACAAACCAGCCCCAGCATTTT.